Listed below are T cell receptor beta chains from one sample, sequenced in a study of T cells in Graves' hyperthyroidism and ophthalmopathy. TCRdb re-derived calls from the multiplex PCR reads in MiXCR, one entry per CDR3 protein. The data show around 300,000 distinct CDR3 sequences, with roughly 13% seen just once and under 30% held by the top ten. The sequenced sample was blood. Source of these receptors: a woman aged 25 to 39 with Graves' hyperthyroidism. The CDR3 runs from the conserved cysteine through the conserved F or W. The order of the fields is clone size, J gene, CDR3 length, D gene, V gene, CDR3 protein, CDR3 DNA. D genes are given only for firm matches. The size field is filled for only some rows; it gives once, few, many or a size class.

clone size: .; J gene: TRBJ1-2; CDR3 length: 14; D gene: .; V gene: TRBV20-1; CDR3 protein: CSAAVHGWNHGYTF; CDR3 DNA: TGCAGTGCGGCAGTCCACGGGTGGAACCATGGCTACACCTTC
clone size: .; J gene: TRBJ2-7; CDR3 length: 14; D gene: .; V gene: TRBV14; CDR3 protein: CASQGPPLPAEQYF; CDR3 DNA: TGTGCCAGCCAAGGACCGCCCCTCCCCGCTGAGCAGTACTTC
clone size: many; J gene: TRBJ1-5; CDR3 length: 14; D gene: TRBD1; V gene: TRBV16; CDR3 protein: CASSTRTGSQPQHF; CDR3 DNA: TGTGCCAGCAGCACCCGGACAGGGTCTCAGCCCCAGCATTTT
clone size: many; J gene: TRBJ2-7; CDR3 length: 14; D gene: .; V gene: TRBV2; CDR3 protein: CASSLGGGSYEQYF; CDR3 DNA: TGTGCCAGCAGTTTGGGAGGAGGATCCTACGAGCAGTACTTC
clone size: few; J gene: TRBJ1-2; CDR3 length: 16; D gene: TRBD1; V gene: TRBV5-1; CDR3 protein: CASSLTGGFTNYGYTF; CDR3 DNA: TGCGCCAGCAGCTTGACAGGGGGCTTTACCAACTATGGCTACACCTTC
clone size: many; J gene: TRBJ1-4; CDR3 length: 12; D gene: .; V gene: TRBV30; CDR3 protein: CAWSVMGEKLFF; CDR3 DNA: TGTGCCTGGAGTGTAATGGGGGAAAAACTGTTTTTT
clone size: many; J gene: TRBJ1-5; CDR3 length: 14; D gene: .; V gene: TRBV12-3/TRBV12-4; CDR3 protein: CASSLAGNNQPQHF; CDR3 DNA: TGTGCCAGCAGTTTAGCGGGGAACAATCAGCCCCAGCATTTT
clone size: many; J gene: TRBJ1-1; CDR3 length: 14; D gene: .; V gene: TRBV28; CDR3 protein: CASSTTGAGTEAFF; CDR3 DNA: TGTGCCAGCAGTACGACAGGTGCCGGGACTGAAGCTTTCTTT
clone size: .; J gene: TRBJ1-5; CDR3 length: 14; D gene: .; V gene: TRBV15; CDR3 protein: CATSTGRSNQPQHF; CDR3 DNA: TGTGCCACCAGCACCGGACGGAGCAATCAGCCCCAGCATTTT
clone size: many; J gene: TRBJ2-7; CDR3 length: 12; D gene: TRBD1; V gene: TRBV6-1; CDR3 protein: CASSLQGSEQYF; CDR3 DNA: TGTGCCAGCAGTTTACAGGGGAGCGAGCAGTACTTC
clone size: many; J gene: TRBJ2-1; CDR3 length: 15; D gene: .; V gene: TRBV20-1; CDR3 protein: CSASRITGGQNEQFF; CDR3 DNA: TGCAGTGCCAGCAGGATTACAGGAGGCCAGAATGAGCAGTTCTTC
clone size: .; J gene: TRBJ2-2; CDR3 length: 15; D gene: TRBD2; V gene: TRBV11-2; CDR3 protein: CASSLSGRAAGELFF; CDR3 DNA: TGTGCCAGCAGCCTTAGCGGGAGGGCTGCCGGGGAGCTGTTTTTT
clone size: .; J gene: TRBJ1-4; CDR3 length: 18; D gene: TRBD1; V gene: TRBV19; CDR3 protein: CASSSRTVTGGTNEKLFF; CDR3 DNA: TGTGCCAGTAGTTCTCGGACCGTGACAGGGGGTACTAATGAAAAACTGTTTTTT
clone size: few; J gene: TRBJ2-1; CDR3 length: 15; D gene: .; V gene: TRBV27; CDR3 protein: CASSLFYYSADEQFF; CDR3 DNA: TGTGCCAGCAGTTTATTTTACTATTCGGCGGATGAGCAGTTCTTC
clone size: .; J gene: TRBJ2-1; CDR3 length: 17; D gene: TRBD2; V gene: TRBV20-1; CDR3 protein: CSASGAGAPHSYNEQFF; CDR3 DNA: TGCAGTGCTAGCGGAGCGGGAGCGCCGCACTCCTACAATGAGCAGTTCTTC
clone size: many; J gene: TRBJ2-1; CDR3 length: 17; D gene: TRBD2; V gene: TRBV5-1; CDR3 protein: CASSLVETSPNYNEQFF; CDR3 DNA: TGCGCCAGCAGCTTGGTCGAGACTAGCCCTAACTACAATGAGCAGTTCTTC
clone size: many; J gene: TRBJ2-7; CDR3 length: 14; D gene: TRBD1; V gene: TRBV5-1; CDR3 protein: CASSLGQGVYEQYF; CDR3 DNA: TGTGCCAGCAGTTTGGGACAGGGGGTCTACGAGCAGTACTTC
clone size: few; J gene: TRBJ2-7; CDR3 length: 11; D gene: .; V gene: TRBV20-1; CDR3 protein: CSARLTYEQYF; CDR3 DNA: TGCAGTGCTAGACTCACCTACGAGCAGTACTTC
clone size: many; J gene: TRBJ1-5; CDR3 length: 13; D gene: .; V gene: TRBV20-1; CDR3 protein: CRAVGDSNQPQHF; CDR3 DNA: TGCAGGGCAGTTGGGGATAGCAATCAGCCCCAGCATTTT
clone size: few; J gene: TRBJ2-7; CDR3 length: 14; D gene: TRBD2; V gene: TRBV6-1; CDR3 protein: CASSYSRAGDEQYF; CDR3 DNA: TGTGCCAGCAGTTATTCTCGGGCGGGGGACGAGCAGTACTTC
clone size: many; J gene: TRBJ2-5; CDR3 length: 15; D gene: TRBD1; V gene: TRBV30; CDR3 protein: CAWGKRLTGQETQYF; CDR3 DNA: TGTGCCTGGGGGAAGAGGTTGACAGGGCAAGAGACCCAGTACTTC
clone size: many; J gene: TRBJ2-1; CDR3 length: 13; D gene: TRBD1; V gene: TRBV27; CDR3 protein: CATHKQGGNEQFF; CDR3 DNA: TGTGCCACCCACAAACAGGGGGGCAATGAGCAGTTCTTC
clone size: .; J gene: TRBJ2-2; CDR3 length: 18; D gene: TRBD1; V gene: TRBV2; CDR3 protein: CASRKDNRDRDPTGELFF; CDR3 DNA: TGTGCCAGCAGAAAGGATAACCGGGACAGGGATCCCACCGGGGAGCTGTTTTTT
clone size: many; J gene: TRBJ2-1; CDR3 length: 12; D gene: TRBD2; V gene: TRBV29-1; CDR3 protein: CSVAAGTNEQFF; CDR3 DNA: TGCAGCGTGGCAGCGGGGACCAATGAGCAGTTCTTC
clone size: many; J gene: TRBJ1-6; CDR3 length: 14; D gene: .; V gene: TRBV28; CDR3 protein: CASSIIRNNSPLHF; CDR3 DNA: TGTGCCAGCAGTATAATACGGAATAATTCACCCCTCCACTTT
clone size: many; J gene: TRBJ1-1; CDR3 length: 14; D gene: .; V gene: TRBV12-3/TRBV12-4; CDR3 protein: CASSLAPQVTEAFF; CDR3 DNA: TGTGCCAGCAGTTTGGCGCCTCAGGTGACTGAAGCTTTCTTT
clone size: few; J gene: TRBJ2-5; CDR3 length: 17; D gene: TRBD1; V gene: TRBV9; CDR3 protein: CASSVEPTGGVTETQYF; CDR3 DNA: TGTGCCAGCAGCGTAGAGCCGACAGGGGGCGTAACGGAGACCCAGTACTTC
clone size: once; J gene: TRBJ1-6; CDR3 length: 16; D gene: .; V gene: TRBV5-1; CDR3 protein: CASSLGAGRGNSPLHF; CDR3 DNA: TGCGCCAGCAGCTTGGGGGCCGGACGGGGAAATTCACCCCTCCACTTT
clone size: few; J gene: TRBJ1-4; CDR3 length: 15; D gene: .; V gene: TRBV9; CDR3 protein: CASSPVEGSYEKLFF; CDR3 DNA: TGTGCCAGCAGCCCCGTTGAGGGCTCTTACGAAAAACTGTTTTTT
clone size: many; J gene: TRBJ2-7; CDR3 length: 15; D gene: TRBD2; V gene: TRBV11-2; CDR3 protein: CASSSISGSSYEQYF; CDR3 DNA: TGTGCCAGCAGCTCAATTAGCGGGAGCTCCTACGAGCAGTACTTC
clone size: .; J gene: TRBJ2-4; CDR3 length: 15; D gene: .; V gene: TRBV11-2; CDR3 protein: CASSPPGGNKNIQYF; CDR3 DNA: TGTGCCAGCAGCCCCCCTGGGGGGAATAAAAACATTCAGTACTTC
clone size: .; J gene: TRBJ2-2; CDR3 length: 15; D gene: .; V gene: TRBV4-2; CDR3 protein: CASSPRSGNTGELFF; CDR3 DNA: TGTGCCAGCAGCCCACGGAGCGGGAACACCGGGGAGCTGTTTTTT
clone size: .; J gene: TRBJ2-3; CDR3 length: 14; D gene: .; V gene: TRBV15; CDR3 protein: CATSRVGGADTQYF; CDR3 DNA: TGTGCCACCAGCAGAGTAGGAGGGGCAGATACGCAGTATTTT
clone size: .; J gene: TRBJ2-2; CDR3 length: 16; D gene: TRBD1; V gene: TRBV20-1; CDR3 protein: CSAREDRSSNTGELSF; CDR3 DNA: TGCAGTGCTAGAGAGGACAGGTCCTCGAACACCGGGGAGCTGTCTTTT
clone size: few; J gene: TRBJ2-7; CDR3 length: 14; D gene: TRBD2; V gene: TRBV27; CDR3 protein: CASRGGGAKNEQYF; CDR3 DNA: TGTGCCAGCAGGGGCGGGGGGGCGAAAAACGAGCAGTACTTC
clone size: few; J gene: TRBJ2-3; CDR3 length: 14; D gene: .; V gene: TRBV5-6; CDR3 protein: CASSTGPSTDTQYF; CDR3 DNA: TGTGCCAGCAGTACGGGACCCAGCACAGATACGCAGTATTTT
clone size: many; J gene: TRBJ2-7; CDR3 length: 13; D gene: .; V gene: TRBV28; CDR3 protein: CASDSGPIHEQYF; CDR3 DNA: TGTGCCAGCGATTCCGGGCCCATCCACGAGCAGTACTTC
clone size: many; J gene: TRBJ2-3; CDR3 length: 14; D gene: .; V gene: TRBV28; CDR3 protein: CASVAGIRTDTQYF; CDR3 DNA: TGTGCCAGCGTTGCCGGGATCCGCACAGATACGCAGTATTTT
clone size: few; J gene: TRBJ2-7; CDR3 length: 14; D gene: TRBD1; V gene: TRBV7-2; CDR3 protein: CASSPDRASYEQYF; CDR3 DNA: TGTGCCAGCAGCCCAGACAGGGCCTCCTACGAGCAGTACTTC
clone size: many; J gene: TRBJ1-6; CDR3 length: 17; D gene: TRBD1; V gene: TRBV6-1; CDR3 protein: CASSEFLTGTVNSPLHF; CDR3 DNA: TGTGCCAGCAGTGAATTTCTGACCGGGACAGTAAATTCACCCCTCCACTTT
clone size: .; J gene: TRBJ1-1; CDR3 length: 14; D gene: .; V gene: TRBV19; CDR3 protein: CASSMDHMNTEAFF; CDR3 DNA: TGTGCCAGTAGTATGGACCATATGAACACTGAAGCTTTCTTT
clone size: .; J gene: TRBJ1-4; CDR3 length: 14; D gene: .; V gene: TRBV24-1; CDR3 protein: CATSDPRTAKKLFF; CDR3 DNA: TGTGCCACCAGTGATCCTAGGACAGCGAAGAAACTGTTTTTT
clone size: many; J gene: TRBJ2-7; CDR3 length: 14; D gene: .; V gene: TRBV6-5; CDR3 protein: CASSYAQKTYEQYF; CDR3 DNA: TGTGCCAGCAGTTACGCACAGAAGACCTACGAGCAGTACTTC
clone size: many; J gene: TRBJ2-2; CDR3 length: 12; D gene: .; V gene: TRBV28; CDR3 protein: CASSLRGGELFF; CDR3 DNA: TGTGCCAGCAGCTTACGGGGCGGGGAGCTGTTTTTT
clone size: few; J gene: TRBJ1-2; CDR3 length: 13; D gene: .; V gene: TRBV27; CDR3 protein: CASREGPGRLYTF; CDR3 DNA: TGTGCCAGCAGGGAAGGACCAGGCCGGCTCTACACCTTC
clone size: .; J gene: TRBJ1-1; CDR3 length: 11; D gene: .; V gene: TRBV29-1; CDR3 protein: CSVEDPPGAFF; CDR3 DNA: TGCAGCGTTGAAGACCCCCCGGGTGCTTTCTTT
clone size: .; J gene: TRBJ2-3; CDR3 length: 13; D gene: .; V gene: TRBV28; CDR3 protein: CASTGLTGDTQYF; CDR3 DNA: TGTGCCAGCACCGGCCTCACCGGAGATACGCAGTATTTT
clone size: .; J gene: TRBJ2-1; CDR3 length: 15; D gene: .; V gene: TRBV5-6; CDR3 protein: CASSPNGISYNEQFF; CDR3 DNA: TGTGCCAGCAGCCCTAACGGGATTTCTTACAATGAGCAGTTCTTC